The 13 T cell receptor beta chains below were found in one sample sequenced in a study of blood T cell repertoires in COVID-19 (dated by TCRdb to 2018 to 2021). Library preparation employed the immunoSEQ multiplex PCR assay. What TCRdb holds here is the immuneACCESS table cut down to in-frame rearrangements. Part of the clones is not present; checked against another copy, under half of the missing clones reflect an unresolved V gene, and the others are unexplained. Within this sample are approximately 100,000 clones, with about nine tenths of them counted one time only. Roughly 0.88% of the sample goes to the ten largest clones. Sequenced sample: peripheral blood. These receptors came from a man aged 60-69 years with acute or convalescent COVID-19.

This clone was found a few times. The chain employs TRBV2 and TRBJ2-7, with D unclear. Trimming took 6 bases from V and 2 from J, leaving 11 bases between them. The CDR3 covers 13 residues. From germline, CDR1 is SNHLY and CDR2 FYNNEI. The CDR3 is CASRRQVAYEQYV. CDR3 DNA sequence: TGTGCCAGCAGAAGACAAGTAGCCTACGAGCAGTACGTC.

The rearrangement links TRBV11-3 to TRBJ2-1; D may be TRBD2 (6 bases). V lost 1 base and J 10 bases, leaving 11 bases between the germline ends. The CDR3 is 13 amino acids. The germline gives CDR1 SGHNT, CDR2 YENEEA. This chain's CDR3 is CASSLGGGWEQFF. DNA for the CDR3: TGTGCCAGCAGCTTAGGAGGAGGGTGGGAGCAGTTCTTC. The full variable domain, completed using reference TRBV11-3 and TRBJ2-1, is EAGVVQSPRYKIIEKKQPVAFWCNPISGHNTLYWYLQNLGQGPELLIRYENEEAVDDSQLPKDRFSAERLKGVDSTLKIQPAELGDSAVYLCASSLGGGWEQFFGPGTRLTVL.

The chain is built from TRBV4-1 and TRBJ2-7, with D possibly matching TRBD1 (5 bases). Germline loops: CDR1 MGHRA, CDR2 YSYEKL. Between the trimmed V and J ends, which lost 2 bases and 1 base, there was a span of 18 bases. This CDR3 contains 17 residues. The CDR3 reads CASSQHSDRFESYEQYF. CDR3 DNA sequence: TGCGCCAGCAGCCAACACAGCGACAGATTCGAATCCTACGAGCAGTACTTC.

The chain recombines TRBV11-2 with TRBJ2-2; 9 positions match TRBD2. The V gene's germline CDR1 is SGHAT and CDR2 FQNNGV. V trimming: 2 bases; J trimming: 5 bases; junction bases outside the gene matches: 0. The CDR3 totals 14 residues. The CDR3 protein is CASSLLAGTGELFF. The CDR3, as DNA: TGTGCCAGCAGCTTACTAGCGGGAACCGGGGAGCTGTTTTTT.

V is TRBV9 and J is TRBJ1-2; 8 nucleotides match TRBD1. The V gene end was trimmed by 4 bases and the J gene end by 7 bases; junction bases not matched to a gene: 9. Germline V gives CDR1 SGDLS, CDR2 YYNGEE. CDR3 length equals 14 residues. In DNA form, the CDR3 reads TGTGCCAGCAGCCGAGCGGACAGGGAGGCTGGCTACACCTTC. This encodes CASSRADREAGYTF.

A remark on this clone: Additional DNA sequences in this sample encode the identical CDR3. The rearrangement uses TRBV28 and TRBJ2-5, with 12 bases matching TRBD2. Germline lookup yields CDR1 MDHEN and CDR2 SYDVKM. Unmatched junction bases numbered 3, after V lost 2 bases and J lost 2 bases. The CDR3 totals 16 residues. The CDR3 sequence: CASSLGLAGGQETQYF. The CDR3 coding sequence is TGTGCCAGCAGTTTAGGGCTAGCGGGAGGGCAAGAGACCCAGTACTTC.

This chain uses TRBV2 with TRBJ1-1, with D perhaps TRBD1 (5 bases). Trimming took 5 bases from V and 1 from J, leaving 14 bases between them. The CDR3 loop spans 15 amino acids. Germline values: CDR1 SNHLY, CDR2 FYNNEI. The CDR3 here is CASSSAGGENTEAFF. The CDR3 DNA reads as TGTGCCAGCAGTTCCGCGGGGGGGGAGAACACTGAAGCTTTCTTT.

V gene TRBV18 combines with J gene TRBJ1-1; 9 positions match TRBD1. Germline CDR1 is KGHSH and CDR2 is LQKENI. The V gene end was trimmed by 8 bases and the J gene end by 3 bases; junction bases not matched to a gene: 7. The length of the CDR3 is 14 residues. The CDR3 spells CASALRTGDTEAFF. CDR3 sequence (DNA): TGTGCCAGCGCCTTAAGGACAGGGGACACTGAAGCTTTCTTT.

This chain links TRBV5-1 with TRBJ2-5; 8 bases match TRBD1. Germline values: CDR1 SGHRS, CDR2 YFSETQ. V dropped 3 bases and J dropped 5; count of bases not matched to a gene: 6. The CDR3 length is 14 residues. In nucleotides, the CDR3 is TGCGCCAGCAGCTACAGGGGGGTCCGGGAGACCCAGTACTTC. This codes for CASSYRGVRETQYF.

The chain uses TRBV13 and TRBJ2-7; 11 positions match TRBD2. Germline V gene data show CDR1 as PRHDT and CDR2 as FYEKMQ (reference sequence). CDR3 length: 15 residues. V gave up 3 bases and J gave up 2 bases; unmatched junction bases: 3. The CDR3 DNA follows: TGTGCCAGCAGCTTGGGACTAGCGGATCCCTACGAGCAGTACGTC. Translated: CASSLGLADPYEQYV.

CDR3 protein: CASSLSYRAGYTF. The CDR3 DNA reads TGTGCCAGCAGCCTATCCTACAGGGCTGGCTACACCTTC. This sequence joins TRBV7-3 and TRBJ1-2; D may be TRBD1 (6 bases). The CDR3 covers 13 residues. V was clipped by 5 bases and J by 7 bases, with 14 bases between them. Looked up from germline, CDR1 is SGHTA and CDR2 is FQGTGA.

V and J are TRBV30 and TRBJ2-3; TRBD2 matches 7 bases. Germline V gene data show CDR1 as GTSNPN and CDR2 as SVGIG (reference sequence). J was trimmed by 4 bases and V by 1 base; bases with no gene match: 11. CDR3 size: 16 residues. In nucleotides, the CDR3 is TGTGCCTGGAGTGGGGGGGGGACCCAGGGCGCAGATACGCAGTATTTT. It encodes CAWSGGGTQGADTQYF.

The chain uses TRBV10-1 and TRBJ2-1; 9 nucleotides agree with TRBD2. The germline V gene encodes CDR1 WNHNN and CDR2 SYGVQD (reference sequence). This CDR3 has 14 amino acids. The V gene end was trimmed by 4 bases and the J gene end by 8 bases; junction bases not matched to a gene: 6. CDR3 bases: TGCGCCAGCAGTGTTGGAATAGCGGGAGATGAGCAGTTCTTC. Amino acid sequence: CASSVGIAGDEQFF.